The 5 T cell receptor beta chains below were found in one sample sequenced in a study of STAT5B mutations in CD4+ large granular lymphocyte leukemia. Method: immunoSEQ multiplex PCR; TCRdb's copy keeps in-frame clones and lacks some. The sample lists about 50,000 clones, about four fifths occurring once. The sample comprised CD4+ T cells from blood buffy coats. The receptors shown here come from a human donor in good health.

The V gene is TRBV18, the J gene TRBJ2-3, with 8 bases that match TRBD1. With V trimmed by 6 bases and J by 4 bases, 3 bases remained unmatched. This CDR3 is built from 13 residues. The germline V gene encodes CDR1 KGHSH and CDR2 LQKENI. CDR3 bases: TGTGCCAGCTCCGGGGACAGGTCAGATACGCAGTATTTT. As protein: CASSGDRSDTQYF.

The gene calls are TRBV11-3 and TRBJ1-2; D might be TRBD1 (6 bases). The CDR3 sequence is 15 residues long. V gave up 3 bases and J gave up 8 bases, with 19 bases separating them. Germline CDR1 SGHNT, CDR2 YENEEA. CDR3 in DNA: TGTGCCAGCAGCTTGGAGGGGGGATTTTATGAGGGCTACACCTTC. Its protein product is CASSLEGGFYEGYTF. Based on the CDR3 plus reference TRBV11-3 and TRBJ1-2, the full variable domain is EAGVVQSPRYKIIEKKQPVAFWCNPISGHNTLYWYLQNLGQGPELLIRYENEEAVDDSQLPKDRFSAERLKGVDSTLKIQPAELGDSAVYLCASSLEGGFYEGYTFGSGTRLTVV.

The V gene is TRBV5-4, the J gene TRBJ2-2; 8 bases map to TRBD1. After removal of 0 bases from V and 3 bases from J, the junction contained 4 bases not matched to a gene. The germline gives CDR1 SGHNT, CDR2 YYREEE (reference sequence). The CDR3 spans 16 residues. This chain's CDR3 is CASSLAGGGHTGELFF. CDR3 nucleotides: TGTGCCAGCAGCTTGGCAGGGGGCGGTCACACCGGGGAGCTGTTTTTT.

V gene TRBV19 combines with J gene TRBJ2-6, with 9 bases lining up with TRBD1. This CDR3 has 17 amino acids. V trimming: 5 bases; J trimming: 3 bases; junction bases outside the gene matches: 8. The germline gives CDR1 LNHDA, CDR2 SQIVND (reference sequence). The CDR3 nucleotides read TGTGCCAGTAGTTCCCGGGACAGGGCGATTGGGGCCAACGTCCTGACTTTC. This gives the protein CASSSRDRAIGANVLTF.

This chain connects TRBV5-1 to TRBJ1-4; D is perhaps TRBD1 (6 bases). This CDR3 region has 17 residues. V was trimmed by 0 bases and J by 0 bases, leaving 12 bases between them. Germline V CDR1 and CDR2: SGHRS, YFSETQ. CDR3 nucleotides: TGCGCCAGCAGCTTGGAGCCGGGACAATCAACTAATGAAAAACTGTTTTTT. Residues: CASSLEPGQSTNEKLFF.